The T cell receptor (beta chain) under discussion was sequenced for a study of OX40 agonist ivuxolimab in advanced cancers. Study-level information: While on treatment, patients had intravenous ivuxolimab at 0.01 to 10 mg/kg every 2 weeks.

The method was immunoSEQ multiplex PCR; TCRdb's version includes in-frame clones alone and lacks a portion of them. The sample includes under 85,000 clones, about 91% of them seen just once. Autoimmune disease history or systemic immunosuppression barred patients. The CDR3 length is 15 residues. V was pared by 0 bases and J by 6 bases, with 3 bases of the junction left unmatched. Germline V gene sequence: CDR1 MNHEY, CDR2 SMNVEV (reference sequence). V gene TRBV27 combines with J gene TRBJ1-3, with 9 bases aligning to TRBD1. The TCR was taken from an adult with an advanced solid tumor such as melanoma, head and neck, liver or kidney cancer. Sample: CD4+ or CD8+ T cells sorted from blood, taken in a trial of the OX40 agonist ivuxolimab. The CDR3 protein is CASSLSGTGQNTIYF. The CDR3, as DNA: TGTGCCAGCAGTTTATCGGGGACAGGGCAAAACACCATATATTTT.